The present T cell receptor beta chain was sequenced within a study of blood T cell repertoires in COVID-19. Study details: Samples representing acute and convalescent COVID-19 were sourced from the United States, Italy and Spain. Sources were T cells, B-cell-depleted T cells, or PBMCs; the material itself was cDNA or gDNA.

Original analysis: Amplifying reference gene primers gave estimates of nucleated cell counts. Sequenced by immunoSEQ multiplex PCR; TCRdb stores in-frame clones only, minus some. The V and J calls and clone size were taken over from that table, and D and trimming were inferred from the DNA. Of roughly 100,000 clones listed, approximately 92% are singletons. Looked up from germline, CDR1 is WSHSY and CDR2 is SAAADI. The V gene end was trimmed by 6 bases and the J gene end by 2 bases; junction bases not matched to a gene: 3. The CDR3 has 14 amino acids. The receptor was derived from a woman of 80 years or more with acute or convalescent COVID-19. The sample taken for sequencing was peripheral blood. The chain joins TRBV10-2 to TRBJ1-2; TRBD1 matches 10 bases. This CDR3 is CASRETGGNYGYTF. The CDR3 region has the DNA TGCGCCAGCAGAGAGACAGGGGGCAACTATGGCTACACCTTC.